This entry features one T cell receptor beta chain sequence. Its antigen is currently not known. Base qualities were left out, and no much larger clone turns up one base away. This was a case-control study nested in a cohort of healthcare workers in London, UK, who had nasopharyngeal swab PCR tests and blood samples taken every week. Healthcare workers were enrolled in the week of the UK lockdown, from 23 to 31 March 2020, and were followed every week for up to roughly 16 weeks. Library preparation was by 5' RACE. The sequencing machine was a NextSeq 500. Unique molecular identifiers were attached to individual cDNA molecules in the TCR library protocol so that sequencing error and PCR bias could be corrected. TCR alpha and beta chains were both sequenced, and the abundances of alpha and beta sequences in each sample were closely correlated with each other. Processing in the source paper ran as follows. Decombinator V4 was used to annotate the V gene, J gene and CDR3 of the TCR sequences. TCRs were defined as expanded if a significant change between any two time points was detected under a Poisson model with p below 0.0001. TCR abundances were normalised to the total number of TCRs sequenced per sample and expressed as counts per million. TRAV1-2 paired with TRAJ12, TRAJ20 or TRAJ33 defined MAIT TCRs, while TRAV10 paired with TRAJ18 defined iNKT TCRs. VDJdb, accessed 1 November 2021, was searched for CMV, EBV and SARS-CoV-2 annotated TCRs, excluding TCRs annotated for multiple antigens. TCRdb trimmed public reads at Q25 via fastp, called clones via MiXCR and kept in-frame beta chains. Each CDR3 protein appears once, grouped with its most common genes and DNA. TCRdb assigned the V and J calls; the authors' analysis was not used. Here the sample has 75,000 to 100,000 distinct CDR3 sequences; 14% to 15% occur a single time. The ten largest clones represent about a tenth of the sample.

The data stem from a study of early T cells in non-severe SARS-CoV-2 infection (dated by TCRdb to about 2021). Context from the whole study: Bulk RNA from unsorted whole blood was used for TCR sequencing, so alpha and beta chains could not be paired.

CDR1 is given as DFQATT and CDR2 as SNEGSKA, both from the germline V gene (reference sequence). The CDR3 runs 18 amino acids, cysteine and phenylalanine included. The CDR3 DNA has 54 bases and is translated from base 1. Trimming at the junction amounts to 3 bases on V and 7 bases on J, and the germline ends lie 27 bases apart. The full study reports these points: VDJdb matching was skewed toward anti-spike CD8 responses, so virus-specific expansions were likely underestimated and private and CD4 specificities were missed.

The receptor was derived from an adult who was a healthcare worker with PCR-confirmed SARS-CoV-2 infection or an uninfected control (not recorded which). Specimen: whole blood. The V gene is TRBV20-1 and the J gene is TRBJ1-4; TRBD1 is possibly the D segment (5 matching bases). The sequenced DNA is TGCAGTGCTAGCCGGGACGTGGTTGTCGCCGGGGTGGTTGAAAAACTGTTTTTT. Its translation reads: CSASRDVVVAGVVEKLFF.